These 8 T cell receptor beta chains were sequenced from one sample in a study of blood T cell repertoires in COVID-19. Assay: immunoSEQ multiplex PCR; the TCRdb copy retains only in-frame clones and omits some. This sample carries some 40,000 clones, around 79% of them seen once, and the ten largest clones take over 12%. The sequenced material came from peripheral blood. The receptors come from a human donor in a cohort sampled during active COVID-19.

This clone is medium-sized within its sample. The V gene is TRBV28, the J gene TRBJ2-1; the match to TRBD2 covers 7 bases. The junction had 7 bases not matched to a gene; V was cut back by 3 bases and J by 5 bases. Germline assignment: CDR1 MDHEN and CDR2 SYDVKM. This CDR3 has 15 amino acids. This chain's CDR3 is CASSFMGTIDNEQFF. The DNA for the CDR3 is TGTGCCAGCAGTTTTATGGGGACTATTGACAATGAGCAGTTCTTC.

This clone was detected only once. The chain couples TRBV5-6 to TRBJ2-3, with a tentative D call TRBD2 (5 bases). Germline loops: CDR1 SGHDT, CDR2 YYEEEE. The V and J ends lost 2 bases and 0 bases respectively, with 10 bases between them. This CDR3 comprises 15 residues. The CDR3 sequence is CASSFGGLSTDTQYF. CDR3 in DNA: TGTGCCAGCAGCTTCGGCGGGCTCAGCACAGATACGCAGTATTTT.

The rearrangement joins TRBV2 to TRBJ2-3; D is possibly TRBD1 (6 bases). V lost 5 bases to trimming and J lost 0 bases, with 9 bases between them. The CDR3 is 14 amino acids. Germline CDR1 is SNHLY and CDR2 is FYNNEI. The CDR3 DNA reads TGTGCCAGCAGTCTAGACAGGAGCACAGATACGCAGTATTTT. Amino acids: CASSLDRSTDTQYF.

The chain joins TRBV7-2 to TRBJ2-5; 7 positions match TRBD2. V dropped 2 bases and J dropped 1; count of bases not matched to a gene: 10. The CDR3 totals 17 residues. Germline CDR1 and CDR2: SGHTA and FQGNSA. The CDR3 DNA reads TGTGCCAGCAGCTTACGTCCTAGCGGCCCGACCCAAGAGACCCAGTACTTC. Amino acid sequence: CASSLRPSGPTQETQYF.

The chain carries TRBV11-2 and TRBJ1-4, with D possibly matching TRBD1 (6 bases). In germline, CDR1 is SGHAT, CDR2 FQNNGV. The CDR3 is 14 residues long. Trimming pared 5 bases from V and 7 bases from J, leaving 14 bases between. CDR3 loop: CASSVQGEGEKLFF. The CDR3 DNA is TGTGCCAGCAGCGTACAGGGTGAGGGTGAAAAACTGTTTTTT.

This clone was counted a single time. V gene TRBV6-4 combines with J gene TRBJ2-2, with 10 bases fitting TRBD2. This CDR3 comprises 17 residues. CDR1 is MRHNA, CDR2 SNTAGT, per germline. V was clipped by 5 bases and J by 0 bases; unmatched bases: 6. This chain's CDR3 is CASSYTSGNANTGELFF. The CDR3 DNA sequence: TGTGCCAGCAGTTATACTAGCGGGAACGCGAACACCGGGGAGCTGTTTTTT.

The chain employs TRBV4-3 and TRBJ2-1; TRBD2 matches at 15 bases. The CDR3 is 18 amino acids. The V gene's germline CDR1 is LGHNA and CDR2 YSLEER. V was clipped by 0 bases and J by 7 bases; unmatched bases: 7. The CDR3 protein is CASSQDLGTSGRRNEQFF. Here the CDR3 DNA reads TGCGCCAGCAGCCAAGATCTAGGGACTAGCGGGAGGAGGAATGAGCAGTTCTTC.

The chain uses TRBV18 and TRBJ1-2; D perhaps matches TRBD1 (5 bases). The CDR3 is 17 amino acids. Germline V gene data show CDR1 as KGHSH and CDR2 as LQKENI. Trimming shortened V by 3 bases and J by 0 bases, and 17 bases separated the two germline ends. The CDR3 is CASSPTGEPLSNYGYTF. For the CDR3, the DNA is TGTGCCAGCTCACCCACAGGCGAACCACTTTCTAACTATGGCTACACCTTC.